Listed here are 15 T cell receptor beta chains from one sample, sequenced in a study of T and B cells in COVID-19 patients. Multiplex PCR with BIOMED2 TRB-A/B primer pools amplified TRB rearrangements. TCRdb reanalysed the multiplex PCR reads using MiXCR and keeps one entry per CDR3 protein. This sample has some 14,000 distinct CDR3 sequences; around 30% occur once, and the top ten carry 6% to 7.5%. From blood, roughly 240-550 ng of genomic DNA served as TRB template. Source material: blood. These receptor sequences come from a human donor who had recovered from COVID-19.

This clonotype was detected a few times. This sequence joins TRBV10-3 and TRBJ2-7; no definite D call. The V end lost 2 bases, the J end lost 7 bases, and 15 bases lay between the germline ends. Germline CDR1 and CDR2: ENHRY and SYGVKD. The CDR3 runs to 14 residues. The CDR3 coding sequence is TGTGCCATCAGTGAGGAAGTCATCTACGGTGAGCAGTACTTC. This gives the protein CAISEEVIYGEQYF.

Ten or more counts support this clonotype. V and J are TRBV19 and TRBJ1-2; 7 bases fit TRBD1. Germline-derived CDR1 and CDR2 are LNHDA and SQIVND (reference sequence). The V gene end was trimmed by 4 bases and the J gene end by 1 base; junction bases not matched to a gene: 6. The CDR3 loop spans 15 amino acids. In DNA, the CDR3 is TGTGCCAGTAGTACCAGGGGGGCCCTTAACTATGGCTACACCTTC. Translating gives CASSTRGALNYGYTF. The full variable domain, in which reference TRBV19 and TRBJ1-2 provide the parts outside the CDR3, is DGGITQSPKYLFRKEGQNVTLSCEQNLNHDAMYWYRQDPGQGLRLIYYSQIVNDFQKGDIAEGYSVSREKKESFPLTVTSAQKNPTAFYLCASSTRGALNYGYTFGSGTRLTVV.

This clonotype was observed once. The rearrangement links TRBV29-1 to TRBJ2-7, with TRBD1 identical over 9 bases. The trim removed 7 bases at V and 0 bases at J, leaving 7 bases unmatched. CDR1 and CDR2 from the germline V gene are SQVTM and ANQGSEA. The CDR3 sequence is 14 residues long. The CDR3 region is CSAAGTGSSYEQYF. The DNA of the CDR3 is TGCAGCGCCGCCGGGACAGGGAGCTCCTACGAGCAGTACTTC.

This clonotype has just one count. Since a much larger clone is just one base distant, this may be a read error. The V gene is TRBV30, the J gene TRBJ2-7, with D maybe TRBD1 (6 bases). Trimming cost V 2 bases and J 2 bases, with 13 bases left between them. Germline V lookup: CDR1 GTSNPN, CDR2 SVGIG (reference sequence). The CDR3 runs to 14 residues. The CDR3, as DNA: TGTGCCTGGAGTATAAGGGACAACCCCTACGAGCAGTACTTC. It specifies CAWSIRDNPYEQYF.

This clonotype is judged medium-sized. V is TRBV27 and J is TRBJ2-7; D gene unclear. Trimming shortened V by 5 bases and J by 4 bases, and 9 bases separated the two germline ends. Germline CDR1 is MNHEY and CDR2 is SMNVEV (reference sequence). This CDR3 is built from 12 residues. The CDR3 here is CASSPTVYEQYF. The CDR3 nucleotides read TGTGCCAGCAGTCCTACAGTATACGAGCAGTACTTC.

In this sample, this clonotype is medium-sized. The chain recombines TRBV29-1 with TRBJ2-2; D not certain. V was clipped by 4 bases and J by 2 bases, with 8 bases between them. This CDR3 spans 13 amino acids. Germline lookup yields CDR1 SQVTM and CDR2 ANQGSEA. DNA for the CDR3: TGCAGCGTTGGTCACTTCAACACCGGGGAGCTGTTTTTT. It encodes CSVGHFNTGELFF.

The table lists this clonotype with a few counts. The chain carries TRBV12-3 or TRBV12-4 and TRBJ1-2, with D hard to call. The V gene lost 3 bases and the J gene lost 7 bases, with 15 bases spanning the gap. The CDR3 contains 14 residues. This CDR3 is CASSFWQAKSGYTF. The CDR3 region has the DNA TGTGCCAGCAGTTTCTGGCAGGCAAAAAGTGGCTACACCTTC.

Only one count was recorded for this clonotype. CDR3: CASRRGVGGSGGYNEQFF. CDR3 DNA: TGTGCCAGCAGAAGGGGTGTCGGAGGGAGCGGGGGCTACAATGAGCAGTTCTTC. The J gene is TRBJ2-1, the V gene TRBV27; 8 nucleotides align to TRBD2. There are 18 residues in the CDR3. Trimming took 6 bases from V and 3 from J; bases not matched to a gene: 16. Germline-derived CDR1 and CDR2 are MNHEY and SMNVEV (reference sequence).

This clonotype is judged medium-sized. The gene calls are TRBV19 and TRBJ1-4; tentative D call: TRBD1 (6 bases). Per the germline V gene, CDR1 is LNHDA and CDR2 is SQIVND (reference sequence). This CDR3 has 14 amino acids. With 10 bases removed from V and 5 bases from J, the gap between germline ends came to 17 bases. The CDR3 region is CATRPRGQNEKLFF. The CDR3 DNA sequence: TGTGCCACCCGACCCAGGGGACAAAATGAAAAACTGTTTTTT.

The table lists this clonotype with a few counts. This chain uses TRBV7-9 with TRBJ2-2, with 9 bases identical to TRBD2. With V trimmed by 5 bases and J by 8 bases, 12 bases remained unmatched. CDR1 is SEHNR and CDR2 is FQNEAQ in the germline V gene (reference sequence). The length of the CDR3 is 16 residues. The CDR3 DNA reads TGTGCCAGCAGCCGCACCGGGACTAGCCTCTCTGGGGAGCTGTTTTTT. Protein: CASSRTGTSLSGELFF.

The chain uses TRBV24-1 and TRBJ2-5, with a tentative D call TRBD1 (6 bases). With the DNA end fitting TRBJ2-7 better, the J assignment may be wrong. The germline V gene encodes CDR1 KGHDR and CDR2 SFDVKD. CDR3 length: 13 amino acids. The CDR3 reads CATSDLFRGEQYF. The CDR3 DNA reads as TGTGCCACCAGTGATTTGTTCAGGGGCGAGCAGTACTTC.

In this sample, this clonotype is medium-sized. This rearrangement joins TRBV19 to TRBJ2-1, with D unclear. Germline loops: CDR1 LNHDA, CDR2 SQIVND (reference sequence). Trimming left V 0 bases short and J 0 bases short, with 9 bases between. The CDR3 totals 16 residues. The CDR3 spells CASSIDLSISYNEQFF. CDR3 nucleotides: TGTGCCAGTAGTATAGATCTATCGATCTCCTACAATGAGCAGTTCTTC. The full variable domain, its missing parts supplied by reference TRBV19 and TRBJ2-1, is DGGITQSPKYLFRKEGQNVTLSCEQNLNHDAMYWYRQDPGQGLRLIYYSQIVNDFQKGDIAEGYSVSREKKESFPLTVTSAQKNPTAFYLCASSIDLSISYNEQFFGPGTRLTVL.

This clonotype is categorized as medium-sized. CDR3: CSVVELSYEQYF. CDR3 coding DNA: TGCAGCGTCGTGGAGTTATCCTACGAGCAGTACTTC. This sequence joins TRBV29-1 and TRBJ2-7; D is unresolved. CDR1 SQVTM and CDR2 ANQGSEA come from the germline V gene. This CDR3 has 12 amino acids. V was clipped by 6 bases and J by 1 base, with 10 bases between them.

In its sample, this clonotype ranks as medium-sized (0.01 to 0.1%). The V call is TRBV19, the J call TRBJ2-6; either TRBD1 or TRBD2 may fit D (5 bases each). Germline loops: CDR1 LNHDA, CDR2 SQIVND (reference sequence). Trimming pared 6 bases from V and 4 bases from J, leaving 13 bases between. The CDR3 is 15 amino acids. The CDR3 here is CASSNTGQGANVLTF. The CDR3 DNA reads TGTGCCAGTAGCAACACGGGGCAAGGGGCCAACGTCCTGACTTTC.

This clonotype turned up a few times. This chain joins TRBV30 and TRBJ1-1; the D gene is possibly TRBD1 (5 bases). The germline V gene encodes CDR1 GTSNPN and CDR2 SVGIG (reference sequence). CDR3 length: 16 residues. V dropped 2 bases and J dropped 0 bases, with 16 bases sitting between them. The CDR3 DNA reads as TGTGCCTGGAGTAGGGCTCCCGGAGGGGTGAACACTGAAGCTTTCTTT. It codes for CAWSRAPGGVNTEAFF.